One sample yielded the 29 T cell receptor beta chains listed below, sequenced in a study of blood T cell repertoires in COVID-19 (TCRdb year 2020). Receptors were amplified or captured by the immunoSEQ multiplex PCR assay. The immuneACCESS repertoire file appears here via TCRdb, limited to in-frame rearrangements. These files lack a portion of the clones; in checked studies, under half of the deficit traces to unresolved V genes, and the cause of the others is not known. Present in this sample are 380,000 or so clones, approximately 91% of which were seen just once. The ten largest clones capture approximately 2% of the sample. The source material was PBMCs or T cells enriched from blood (not recorded which). The receptors derive from a woman in her thirties or forties with acute COVID-19.

This clone has just one count. The chain recombines TRBV18 with TRBJ2-2; 7 bases fit TRBD1. V was pared by 3 bases and J by 4 bases, with 2 bases of the junction left unmatched. The germline V gene has CDR1 KGHSH and CDR2 LQKENI. The CDR3 has 14 amino acids. CDR3 nucleotide sequence: TGTGCCAGCTCACCGACAGGGATCACCGGGGAGCTGTTTTTT. Translating it yields CASSPTGITGELFF. The variable domain in full, with the rest retrieved from reference TRBV18 and TRBJ2-2, is NAGVMQNPRHLVRRRGQEARLRCSPMKGHSHVYWYRQLPEEGLKFMVYLQKENIIDESGMPKERFSAEFPKEGPSILRIQQVVRGDSAAYFCASSPTGITGELFFGEGSRLTVL.

CDR3 amino acids: CASSYGPETVYNEQFF. DNA of the CDR3: TGTGCCAGCAGTTACGGTCCCGAGACAGTCTACAATGAGCAGTTCTTC. The J gene is TRBJ2-1, the V gene TRBV6-5, with D maybe TRBD1 (5 bases). This CDR3 has 16 amino acids. CDR1 MNHEY and CDR2 SVGAGI come from the germline V gene. V was trimmed by 2 bases and J by 3 bases, leaving 14 bases between them.

V and J are TRBV3-1 (or the pseudogene TRBV3-2) and TRBJ2-1; possibly TRBD1 for D (6 bases). CDR3 length: 16 amino acids. V lost 0 bases and J 8 bases, leaving 17 bases between the germline ends. Germline V gene sequence: CDR1 LGHDT, CDR2 YNNKEL (reference sequence). CDR3 sequence reads: CASSQDVGAPSDEQFF. DNA of the CDR3: TGTGCCAGCAGCCAAGATGTGGGGGCGCCGTCGGATGAGCAGTTCTTC.

The chain has TRBV4-1 and TRBJ2-5; TRBD1 agrees at 9 bases. This CDR3 has 14 residues. Germline V CDR1 and CDR2: MGHRA, YSYEKL. V was clipped by 4 bases and J by 5 bases; unmatched bases: 5. In DNA, the CDR3 is TGCGCCAGCAGCCCTACAGGGGGCTTTGAGACCCAGTACTTC. It translates to CASSPTGGFETQYF.

The rearrangement uses TRBV6-2 or TRBV6-3 and TRBJ2-7, with a possible D match to TRBD2 (5 bases). Trimming took 2 bases from V and 0 from J, leaving 17 bases between them. CDR3 length: 17 amino acids. Germline-derived CDR1 and CDR2 are MNHEY and SVGEGT. The CDR3 loop is CASSYAGRLLSSYEQYF. CDR3 DNA: TGTGCCAGCAGTTACGCGGGTAGGCTTTTGAGCTCCTACGAGCAGTACTTC.

The chain links TRBV19 to TRBJ1-4; tentatively, D is TRBD1 (5 bases). Germline lookup yields CDR1 LNHDA and CDR2 SQIVND (reference sequence). Trimming stripped 3 bases from V and 7 bases from J, with 15 bases between. The CDR3 contains 15 residues. The CDR3 reads CASSILGGVGEKLFF. CDR3 coding DNA: TGTGCCAGTAGTATTTTGGGGGGTGTGGGTGAAAAACTGTTTTTT. The full variable domain, rest sourced from reference TRBV19 and TRBJ1-4, is DGGITQSPKYLFRKEGQNVTLSCEQNLNHDAMYWYRQDPGQGLRLIYYSQIVNDFQKGDIAEGYSVSREKKESFPLTVTSAQKNPTAFYLCASSILGGVGEKLFFGSGTQLSVL.

This chain uses TRBV6-5 with TRBJ1-1; 8 nucleotides align to TRBD1. The germline CDR1 and CDR2 sequences are MNHEY and SVGAGI. V shed 6 bases and J 4 bases; nucleotides not matched to a gene: 4. This CDR3 contains 13 residues. CDR3 amino acids: CASSRGLGTEAFF. DNA for the CDR3: TGTGCCAGCAGCAGGGGGCTAGGCACTGAAGCTTTCTTT.

CDR3 bases: TGTGCCAGCAGTGAGCCAGGGGGGAGGAATGAAGCTTTCTTT. This gives the protein CASSEPGGRNEAFF. V usage is TRBV6-1 and J usage is TRBJ1-1; TRBD1 aligns across 7 bases. Germline trimming cut 3 bases from V and 7 bases from J; bases unmatched to any gene: 8. The CDR3 covers 14 residues. The germline V gene encodes CDR1 MNHNS and CDR2 SASEGT.

J is TRBJ1-4 and V is TRBV6-5; the match to TRBD1 covers 7 bases. Germline CDR1 reads MNHEY; CDR2 reads SVGAGI. The J segment lost 8 bases and the V segment lost 6 bases, leaving 9 bases of the junction unmatched. The CDR3 length is 14 residues. CDR3: CASRSRDRVEKLFF. CDR3 DNA sequence: TGTGCCAGCAGATCTCGGGACAGAGTAGAAAAACTGTTTTTT.

In this sample, this clone turned up once. This rearrangement joins TRBV6-5 to TRBJ2-7; TRBD1 agrees at 7 bases. The V gene end was trimmed by 6 bases and the J gene end by 1 base; junction bases not matched to a gene: 3. This CDR3 spans 13 amino acids. Germline loops: CDR1 MNHEY, CDR2 SVGAGI. The CDR3 bases are TGTGCCAGCAGGGGACAGTCGTCCTACGAGCAGTACTTC. This sequence encodes CASRGQSSYEQYF.

V gene TRBV4-2 combines with J gene TRBJ1-5; D might be TRBD1 (6 bases). Trimming pared 5 bases from V and 4 bases from J, leaving 18 bases between. There are 16 residues in the CDR3. The germline V gene encodes CDR1 LGHNA and CDR2 YNFKEQ. The CDR3 spells CASSVVAGAVNQPQHF. The CDR3 DNA is TGTGCCAGCAGCGTCGTCGCAGGGGCGGTGAATCAGCCCCAGCATTTT.

The chain carries TRBV2 and TRBJ1-6, with TRBD1 as a possible D gene (6 bases). The CDR3 contains 15 residues. Germline CDR1 is SNHLY and CDR2 is FYNNEI. Trimming took off 0 bases at V and 7 bases at J, with 10 bases between the two ends. CDR3 coding DNA: TGTGCCAGCAGTGAAGCCGGGACACTAAATTCACCCCTCCACTTT. As protein: CASSEAGTLNSPLHF.

The chain employs TRBV27 and TRBJ1-2; D is ambiguous. V lost 5 bases, J lost 4 bases, and 14 bases lay in between. From germline, CDR1 is MNHEY and CDR2 SMNVEV (reference sequence). The CDR3 runs 14 residues. CDR3 in amino acids: CASSPSVRIYGYTF. The CDR3 bases are TGTGCCAGCAGTCCCTCGGTGAGGATCTATGGCTACACCTTC.

The chain has TRBV19 and TRBJ1-5; weak D call: TRBD1 (6 bases). V shed 9 bases and J shed 6 bases, with 27 bases lying between them. The germline CDR1 and CDR2 sequences are LNHDA and SQIVND (reference sequence). This CDR3 is built from 17 residues. DNA of the CDR3: TGTGCCAGCACTCACCAGAAACGGAGGGGGGAGGGTCAGCCCCAGCATTTT. As protein: CASTHQKRRGEGQPQHF.

The chain is built from TRBV15 and TRBJ1-4; a weak D match, TRBD1 (5 bases). Germline assignment: CDR1 LNHNV and CDR2 YYDKDF (reference sequence). The CDR3 loop spans 13 amino acids. Trimming shortened V by 5 bases and J by 5 bases, and 9 bases separated the two germline ends. The CDR3 is CATSWGLNEKLFF. CDR3 nucleotide sequence: TGTGCCACCAGCTGGGGACTCAATGAAAAACTGTTTTTT.

This sequence joins TRBV3-1 (or the pseudogene TRBV3-2) and TRBJ1-1; the match to TRBD1 covers 7 bases. Germline V lookup: CDR1 LGHDT, CDR2 YNNKEL (reference sequence). The CDR3 sequence is 14 residues long. Trimming took 4 bases from V and 6 from J; bases not matched to a gene: 8. The CDR3 DNA reads TGTGCCAGCAGCCGGGGACAGTTAAGGGCTGAAGCTTTCTTT. Translated, it gives CASSRGQLRAEAFF.

CDR3 sequence (DNA): TGTGCCAGTAGTATAGGGGGGGCAGGGGGGAATCAGCCCCAGCATTTT. It is translated as CASSIGGAGGNQPQHF. This chain joins TRBV19 and TRBJ1-5, with 7 bases matching TRBD1. The junction had 7 bases not matched to a gene; V was cut back by 1 base and J by 4 bases. Germline V gene sequence: CDR1 LNHDA, CDR2 SQIVND (reference sequence). This CDR3 has 16 residues.

This clone is a singleton in its sample. This chain uses TRBV6-5 with TRBJ2-3; 7 nucleotides match TRBD2. The trim removed 6 bases at V and 1 base at J, leaving 4 bases unmatched. In germline, CDR1 is MNHEY, CDR2 SVGAGI. The CDR3 is 14 residues long. The CDR3, as DNA: TGTGCCAGCAGAGTACGGGGGGGCACAGATACGCAGTATTTT. Protein: CASRVRGGTDTQYF.

The chain has TRBV10-3 and TRBJ2-3, with D unclear. The CDR3 extends over 11 amino acids. CDR1 is ENHRY, CDR2 SYGVKD, per germline. V was trimmed by 10 bases and J by 2 bases, leaving 7 bases between them. CDR3 sequence reads: CATKNTDTQYF. The DNA for the CDR3 is TGTGCCACTAAAAACACAGATACGCAGTATTTT.

V gene TRBV19 combines with J gene TRBJ2-3, with 8 bases matching TRBD2. V was pared by 3 bases and J by 2 bases, with 4 bases of the junction left unmatched. This CDR3 is 15 amino acids long. Germline loops: CDR1 LNHDA, CDR2 SQIVND (reference sequence). The CDR3 coding sequence is TGTGCCAGTAGTATCCCGCGGGGGGACACAGATACGCAGTATTTT. This translates into CASSIPRGDTDTQYF.

The rearrangement uses TRBV6-2 or TRBV6-3 and TRBJ1-1, with a weak D call TRBD1 (5 bases). This CDR3 comprises 15 residues. CDR1 is MNHEY and CDR2 is SVGEGT in the germline V gene. The germline V and J ends were trimmed by 6 bases and 2 bases, with 16 bases remaining between them. CDR3 in DNA: TGTGCCAGCAGCCGGGCGGGACTGACTAACACTGAAGCTTTCTTT. Protein sequence: CASSRAGLTNTEAFF.

This clone was detected once. The genes are TRBV5-1 and TRBJ1-1; 8 bases agree with TRBD1. Per the germline V gene, CDR1 is SGHRS and CDR2 is YFSETQ. The CDR3 totals 15 residues. V dropped 4 bases and J dropped 5; count of bases not matched to a gene: 10. The CDR3 nucleotides read TGCGCCAGCAGCGCTCGGGGACAGGTGAGGACTGAAGCTTTCTTT. Its protein is CASSARGQVRTEAFF.

This clone has just one count. The chain links TRBV2 to TRBJ2-6, with 7 bases fitting TRBD1. Per the germline V gene, CDR1 is SNHLY and CDR2 is FYNNEI. The CDR3 contains 17 residues. With 9 bases clipped from V and 0 bases from J, the junction kept 11 bases outside the gene matches. The CDR3 loop is CASSVGGARSGANVLTF. CDR3 sequence (DNA): TGTGCCAGTTCTGTAGGGGGCGCCCGCTCTGGGGCCAACGTCCTGACTTTC.

V and J are TRBV19 and TRBJ1-2, with a weak D call TRBD1 (6 bases). This CDR3 contains 14 residues. The germline V gene has CDR1 LNHDA and CDR2 SQIVND (reference sequence). Trimming cost V 6 bases and J 2 bases, with 13 bases left between them. Here the CDR3 DNA reads TGTGCCAGTAGAACAGGACAGCCAAACTATGGCTACACCTTC. Translating it yields CASRTGQPNYGYTF.

The chain links TRBV6-5 to TRBJ1-2, with D possibly matching TRBD1 (6 bases). The CDR3 totals 14 residues. Between the trimmed V and J ends, which lost 6 bases and 3 bases, there was a span of 14 bases. From germline, CDR1 is MNHEY and CDR2 SVGAGI. The CDR3 DNA reads as TGTGCCAGCAGCGTAGGGGGGGTTCACTATGGCTACACCTTC. It is translated as CASSVGGVHYGYTF.

This chain joins TRBV30 and TRBJ1-1; D call uncertain. The V gene's germline CDR1 is GTSNPN and CDR2 SVGIG (reference sequence). The V end was cut by 5 bases, the J end by 0 bases, with 10 bases between. CDR3 length: 13 amino acids. The CDR3 protein is CAWEFGVNTEAFF. The CDR3 nucleotides are TGTGCCTGGGAGTTCGGTGTGAACACTGAAGCTTTCTTT. The variable domain in full, with the rest retrieved from reference TRBV30 and TRBJ1-1, is SQTIHQWPATLVQPVGSPLSLECTVEGTSNPNLYWYRQAAGRGLQLLFYSVGIGQISSEVPQNLSASRPQDRQFILSSKKLLLSDSGFYLCAWEFGVNTEAFFGQGTRLTVV.

This chain joins TRBV9 and TRBJ1-6, with TRBD1 matching over 7 bases. Germline V CDR1 and CDR2: SGDLS, YYNGEE. The CDR3 runs to 15 residues. V was clipped by 5 bases and J by 8 bases; unmatched bases: 10. The CDR3 sequence: CASSPATGTHSPLHF. CDR3 nucleotide sequence: TGTGCCAGCAGTCCCGCGACAGGGACTCATTCACCCCTCCACTTT.

The gene calls are TRBV7-9 and TRBJ1-2, with D possibly matching TRBD1 (5 bases). The CDR3 totals 14 residues. Germline V lookup: CDR1 SEHNR, CDR2 FQNEAQ (reference sequence). V was pared by 5 bases and J by 4 bases, with 14 bases between. CDR3 loop: CASSIFDSRYGYTF. As DNA, the CDR3 is TGTGCCAGCAGCATCTTCGACAGTCGCTATGGCTACACCTTC.

This clone occurred a few times. The chain has TRBV6-5 and TRBJ1-2; tentatively, D is TRBD1 (5 bases). V shed 4 bases and J shed 6 bases, with 12 bases lying between them. Germline CDR1 reads MNHEY; CDR2 reads SVGAGI. This CDR3 contains 13 residues. CDR3: CASSWRGADGYTF. In DNA form, the CDR3 reads TGTGCCAGCAGTTGGCGCGGGGCGGATGGCTACACCTTC.